The sequence of this T cell receptor beta chain was determined in a study of T cell responses to AZD1222 COVID-19 vaccine. Notes on this clone: The target antigen is unknown.

Whole-study results and caveats: The study reported that nearly half of spike-specific TCRs target unmutated variant regions. Vaccination with two AZD1222 doses was followed by a rise in Spike-specific TCR breadth and depth.

CDR1 and CDR2 from the germline V gene are WSHSY and SAAADI. With 7 bases clipped from V and 4 bases from J, the junction kept 12 bases outside the gene matches. The CDR3 contains 15 residues. Repertoires were generated with immunoSEQ multiplex PCR, while TCRdb's copy carries only in-frame clones and drops some. The sample records about 150,000 clones, 90% being singletons. The chain is built from TRBV10-2 and TRBJ1-1; 7 positions agree with TRBD1. This TCR was recovered from an adult who received the AZD1222 COVID-19 vaccine. Here the sequenced sample was peripheral blood, taken 28 days after the second AZD1222 dose. The chain's CDR3 is CASKISGGRSTEAFF. In DNA, the CDR3 is TGCGCCAGCAAAATTTCAGGGGGTAGAAGCACTGAAGCTTTCTTT.